A single sample is the source of the 32 T cell receptor beta chains below, sequenced in a study of blood T cell repertoires in COVID-19. Some clones are missing from TCRdb's copy, which holds only in-frame ones; the method was immunoSEQ multiplex PCR. The sample holds under 200,000 clones, about 83% seen once. Source material: peripheral blood. The origin of the receptors is a woman in her 70s with COVID-19, enrolled during active disease.

The genes are TRBV2 and TRBJ1-1; D is undetermined. CDR1 is SNHLY, CDR2 FYNNEI, per germline. Trimming took 3 bases from V and 10 from J, leaving 12 bases between them. This CDR3 spans 12 amino acids. DNA for the CDR3: TGTGCCAGCAGTGAGTCTCGGTGGGCAGCTTTCTTT. This gives the protein CASSESRWAAFF.

The rearrangement links TRBV19 to TRBJ2-4, with 9 positions matching TRBD1. With V trimmed by 5 bases and J by 10 bases, 9 bases remained unmatched. The germline V gene encodes CDR1 LNHDA and CDR2 SQIVND (reference sequence). This CDR3 is 14 amino acids long. CDR3 loop: CASSDRDREVIQYF. CDR3 sequence (DNA): TGTGCCAGTAGTGACCGGGACAGGGAGGTTATTCAGTACTTC.

The V call is TRBV6-2 or TRBV6-3, the J call TRBJ2-7, with D uncertain. The ends were cut back, 2 bases at V and 3 bases at J, with 5 bases in the middle. This CDR3 has 12 residues. Germline lookup yields CDR1 MNHEY and CDR2 SVGEGT. CDR3 sequence reads: CASSYVHYEQYF. The DNA for the CDR3 is TGTGCCAGCAGTTACGTTCACTACGAGCAGTACTTC.

The V gene is TRBV19, the J gene TRBJ2-6; D perhaps matches TRBD1 (6 bases). V was pared by 8 bases and J by 2 bases, with 13 bases between. Germline values: CDR1 LNHDA, CDR2 SQIVND (reference sequence). The CDR3 consists of 15 residues. The CDR3 spells CASRVGATGANVLTF. CDR3 DNA: TGTGCCAGTCGGGTGGGGGCGACTGGGGCCAACGTCCTGACTTTC.

The V and J genes are TRBV5-1 and TRBJ1-1, with D tentatively TRBD1 (6 bases). V dropped 4 bases and J dropped 0 bases, with 13 bases sitting between them. CDR1 is SGHRS and CDR2 is YFSETQ in the germline V gene. This CDR3 has 15 amino acids. The CDR3 spells CASSPEQGVNTEAFF. In DNA, the CDR3 is TGCGCCAGCAGCCCGGAACAGGGTGTGAACACTGAAGCTTTCTTT.

The chain is built from TRBV11-1 and TRBJ2-1; D possibly corresponds to TRBD1 (5 bases). V was cut by 1 base and J by 6 bases, with 13 bases left in between. In germline, CDR1 is SGHAT, CDR2 FQDESV (reference sequence). This CDR3 has 15 amino acids. The DNA of the CDR3 is TGTGCCAGCAGCTTAGGGGCAGGGTGGTTCAATGAGCAGTTCTTC. This sequence encodes CASSLGAGWFNEQFF. The full variable domain, in which reference TRBV11-1 and TRBJ2-1 provide the parts outside the CDR3, is EAEVAQSPRYKITEKSQAVAFWCDPISGHATLYWYRQILGQGPELLVQFQDESVVDDSQLPKDRFSAERLKGVDSTLKIQPAELGDSAMYLCASSLGAGWFNEQFFGPGTRLTVL.

The chain's CDR3 is CASSIGGTSGGASPFF. In DNA, the CDR3 is TGTGCCAGTAGTATTGGTGGGACTAGCGGGGGGGCCTCGCCGTTCTTC. V usage is TRBV19 and J usage is TRBJ2-1; 16 nucleotides align to TRBD2. Germline V gives CDR1 LNHDA, CDR2 SQIVND (reference sequence). The V gene end was trimmed by 3 bases and the J gene end by 15 bases; junction bases not matched to a gene: 11. The CDR3 is 16 residues long.

The chain carries TRBV7-2 and TRBJ2-5; 13 nucleotides line up with TRBD2. This CDR3 contains 16 residues. CDR1 and CDR2 (germline): SGHTA, FQGNSA. V dropped 5 bases and J dropped 5; count of bases not matched to a gene: 8. The chain's CDR3 is CASSELAGGFSETQYF. Written as DNA, the CDR3 is TGTGCCAGCAGCGAACTAGCGGGGGGGTTTTCCGAGACCCAGTACTTC.

V usage is TRBV11-2 and J usage is TRBJ1-1; 8 bases agree with TRBD1. The CDR3 extends over 16 amino acids. The germline gives CDR1 SGHAT, CDR2 FQNNGV. Germline trimming cut 2 bases from V and 0 bases from J; bases unmatched to any gene: 5. The DNA of the CDR3 is TGTGCCAGCAGCTTAACAGGGGGGAGAATGAACACTGAAGCTTTCTTT. Its protein is CASSLTGGRMNTEAFF.

The chain has TRBV6-5 and TRBJ1-1; D gene ambiguous. This CDR3 contains 13 residues. V lost 6 bases and J 8 bases, leaving 16 bases between the germline ends. Germline V gives CDR1 MNHEY, CDR2 SVGAGI. The CDR3 here is CASRGSGKGEAFF. CDR3 sequence (DNA): TGTGCCAGCAGGGGATCGGGGAAAGGGGAAGCTTTCTTT.

The rearrangement uses TRBV6-5 and TRBJ2-3, with a possible D match to TRBD1 (6 bases). Germline CDR1 is MNHEY and CDR2 is SVGAGI. V gave up 0 bases and J gave up 8 bases, with 9 bases separating them. The CDR3 has 13 residues. CDR3 in DNA: TGTGCCAGCAGTTACTCGGGGGCCGCTACGCAGTATTTT. Amino acids: CASSYSGAATQYF.

This chain connects TRBV6-5 to TRBJ2-5, with 11 bases aligning to TRBD2. The V segment lost 7 bases and the J segment 1 base; nucleotides outside the gene matches: 5. CDR3 length: 15 residues. Germline CDR1 and CDR2: MNHEY and SVGAGI. CDR3 in amino acids: CASIRLAGSQETQYF. In DNA form, the CDR3 reads TGTGCCAGCATAAGACTAGCGGGGAGCCAAGAGACCCAGTACTTC.

The CDR3 here is CASSLSGTANYGYTF. The CDR3 coding sequence is TGCGCCAGCAGCTTGTCTGGGACAGCTAACTATGGCTACACCTTC. The chain combines TRBV5-1 with TRBJ1-2; 7 bases align to TRBD1. This CDR3 is built from 15 residues. The V segment lost 1 base and the J segment 0 bases; nucleotides outside the gene matches: 3. From germline, CDR1 is SGHRS and CDR2 YFSETQ.

The genes are TRBV4-1 and TRBJ2-1; 16 bases line up with TRBD2. Germline CDR1 is MGHRA and CDR2 is YSYEKL. The ends lost 3 bases at V and 5 bases at J; junction bases unmatched: 10. CDR3 length: 19 amino acids. The CDR3 DNA reads TGCGCCAGCAGCCATCCCGGGACTAGCGGGGGGGCATTCAACAATGAGCAGTTCTTC. Residues: CASSHPGTSGGAFNNEQFF.

This rearrangement joins TRBV6-6 to TRBJ1-4, with 10 bases aligning to TRBD1. The V gene's germline CDR1 is MNHNY and CDR2 SVGAGI (reference sequence). Unmatched junction bases numbered 16, after V lost 5 bases and J lost 7 bases. This CDR3 region has 18 residues. For the CDR3, the DNA is TGTGCCAGCAGTCTGACAAAGGGACAGGGGACTTACGGTGAAAAACTGTTTTTT. Translating gives CASSLTKGQGTYGEKLFF.

The chain joins TRBV5-4 to TRBJ2-3; no definite D call. Germline V lookup: CDR1 SGHNT, CDR2 YYREEE (reference sequence). Trimming took off 0 bases at V and 1 base at J, with 9 bases between the two ends. The length of the CDR3 is 15 residues. The CDR3 DNA reads as TGTGCCAGCAGCTTGGTGTCGTCTGGCACAGATACGCAGTATTTT. Its protein product is CASSLVSSGTDTQYF.

DNA for the CDR3: TGTGCCAGCAGCTTTAAGTCACAGGACACCGGGGAGCTGTTTTTT. Translated: CASSFKSQDTGELFF. This chain uses TRBV7-7 with TRBJ2-2, with D perhaps TRBD1 (5 bases). With 3 bases removed from V and 3 bases from J, the gap between germline ends came to 11 bases. The germline V gene encodes CDR1 SSHAT and CDR2 FNYEAQ (reference sequence). The CDR3 is 15 residues long.

V and J are TRBV7-9 and TRBJ1-5; tentatively, D is TRBD1 (6 bases). This CDR3 region has 16 residues. CDR1 is SEHNR and CDR2 is FQNEAQ in the germline V gene (reference sequence). V was pared by 0 bases and J by 3 bases, with 12 bases between. The CDR3 region is CASSLAGGQFNQPQHF. For the CDR3, the DNA is TGTGCCAGCAGCTTAGCGGGGGGGCAGTTCAATCAGCCCCAGCATTTT. The entire variable domain, with the rest obtained from reference TRBV7-9 and TRBJ1-5, is as follows: DTGVSQNPRHKITKRGQNVTFRCDPISEHNRLYWYRQTLGQGPEFLTYFQNEAQLEKSRLLSDRFSAERPKGSFSTLEIQRTEQGDSAMYLCASSLAGGQFNQPQHFGDGTRLSIL.

This clone was seen only once. J is TRBJ1-5 and V is TRBV30; D not certain. The V gene lost 0 bases and the J gene lost 3 bases, with 15 bases spanning the gap. The CDR3 runs to 16 residues. Germline assignment: CDR1 GTSNPN and CDR2 SVGIG (reference sequence). CDR3 nucleotides: TGTGCCTGGAGTGTATCTTCCGGAGCTATCAATCAGCCCCAGCATTTT. It translates to CAWSVSSGAINQPQHF.

This chain uses TRBV6-1 with TRBJ1-5; D ambiguous. V gave up 4 bases and J gave up 3 bases, with 19 bases separating them. The CDR3 runs 17 residues. Germline lookup yields CDR1 MNHNS and CDR2 SASEGT. The CDR3 region is CASSGSQIGLPNQPQHF. The CDR3 DNA is TGTGCCAGCAGTGGCAGTCAGATTGGCCTCCCCAATCAGCCCCAGCATTTT.

The chain has TRBV5-1 and TRBJ2-1, with TRBD1 identical over 7 bases. This CDR3 has 18 amino acids. Looked up from germline, CDR1 is SGHRS and CDR2 is YFSETQ. Germline trimming cut 9 bases from V and 8 bases from J; bases unmatched to any gene: 26. The CDR3 reads CANSPYGLDRHTADEQFF. Here the CDR3 DNA reads TGCGCCAACTCCCCATACGGTCTGGACAGGCACACCGCTGATGAGCAGTTCTTC.

The CDR3 coding sequence is TGTGCCAGCTCACCACGGGATAGCGGGGCGGATACGCAGTATTTT. Residues: CASSPRDSGADTQYF. This rearrangement joins TRBV18 to TRBJ2-3, with 8 bases matching TRBD2. The germline V gene encodes CDR1 KGHSH and CDR2 LQKENI. The CDR3 has 15 amino acids. V dropped 1 base and J dropped 6; count of bases not matched to a gene: 6. The entire variable domain, with the rest obtained from reference TRBV18 and TRBJ2-3, is as follows: NAGVMQNPRHLVRRRGQEARLRCSPMKGHSHVYWYRQLPEEGLKFMVYLQKENIIDESGMPKERFSAEFPKEGPSILRIQQVVRGDSAAYFCASSPRDSGADTQYFGPGTRLTVL.

V gene TRBV2 combines with J gene TRBJ2-3; no firm D call. Germline V CDR1 and CDR2: SNHLY, FYNNEI. This CDR3 has 12 amino acids. Trimming removed 6 bases from V and 5 bases from J, with 9 bases in between. The CDR3 coding sequence is TGTGCCAGCAGCTTGGCTAGAGATACGCAGTATTTT. This codes for CASSLARDTQYF.

This chain links TRBV11-2 with TRBJ2-5; 7 bases fit TRBD1. The CDR3 length is 15 residues. Germline-derived CDR1 and CDR2 are SGHAT and FQNNGV. Trimming at V came to 4 bases and at J to 1 base, leaving 6 bases not matched to a gene. This CDR3 reads CASSSGGNSQETQYF. CDR3 nucleotide sequence: TGTGCCAGCAGCTCAGGGGGAAACTCCCAAGAGACCCAGTACTTC.

The chain joins TRBV18 to TRBJ2-1, with 10 bases aligning to TRBD2. V lost 6 bases, J lost 0 bases, and 8 bases stayed unmatched. CDR3 length: 17 amino acids. CDR1 KGHSH and CDR2 LQKENI come from the germline V gene. CDR3 sequence reads: CASSPSGGRSSYNEQFF. Here the CDR3 DNA reads TGTGCCAGCTCTCCTAGCGGGGGCCGCAGCTCCTACAATGAGCAGTTCTTC. Variable domain in full (rest from reference TRBV18 and TRBJ2-1): NAGVMQNPRHLVRRRGQEARLRCSPMKGHSHVYWYRQLPEEGLKFMVYLQKENIIDESGMPKERFSAEFPKEGPSILRIQQVVRGDSAAYFCASSPSGGRSSYNEQFFGPGTRLTVL.

The chain has TRBV30 and TRBJ1-4; D possibly corresponds to TRBD1 (5 bases). CDR1 is GTSNPN and CDR2 is SVGIG in the germline V gene (reference sequence). The V end was cut by 3 bases, the J end by 0 bases, with 11 bases between. The CDR3 is made up of 15 amino acids. For the CDR3, the DNA is TGTGCCTGGAGCGTCGACAGCTCAACTAATGAAAAACTGTTTTTT. Its protein product is CAWSVDSSTNEKLFF.

The V gene is TRBV3-1 (or the pseudogene TRBV3-2), the J gene TRBJ1-1; D is possibly TRBD1 (5 bases). The V end was cut by 3 bases, the J end by 4 bases, with 9 bases between. Germline-derived CDR1 and CDR2 are LGHDT and YNNKEL (reference sequence). The CDR3 runs to 13 residues. CDR3 sequence (DNA): TGTGCCAGCAGCCAGTCGGGGGGCACTGAAGCTTTCTTT. This sequence encodes CASSQSGGTEAFF.

The chain joins TRBV23-1 to TRBJ2-7; 8 bases are shared with TRBD1. TRBV23-1 is identified as an open reading frame with a role that is uncertain. The CDR3 spans 14 residues. V lost 11 bases to trimming and J lost 1 base; unmatched junction nucleotides: 10. The CDR3 DNA sequence: TGCGCCGGGACGAGGGACAGGTCTTCCTACGAGCAGTACTTC. As protein: CAGTRDRSSYEQYF.

The chain has TRBV6-5 and TRBJ2-3; D perhaps matches TRBD1 (5 bases). The CDR3 extends over 13 amino acids. Germline loops: CDR1 MNHEY, CDR2 SVGAGI. CDR3 sequence: CTTRQLVTDTQYF. CDR3 sequence (DNA): TGTACCACACGACAGCTCGTCACAGATACGCAGTATTTT.

The rearrangement links TRBV6-1 to TRBJ1-2; maybe TRBD1 (5 bases). The germline V gene encodes CDR1 MNHNS and CDR2 SASEGT. Trimming pared 0 bases from V and 7 bases from J, leaving 12 bases between. CDR3 size: 14 residues. CDR3 sequence reads: CASSEASQGTGYTF. CDR3 coding DNA: TGTGCCAGCAGTGAAGCAAGCCAGGGCACTGGCTACACCTTC.

The chain employs TRBV20-1 and TRBJ2-1; D gene uncertain. The CDR3 sequence is 13 residues long. V was trimmed by 3 bases and J by 0 bases, leaving 6 bases between them. Germline values: CDR1 DFQATT, CDR2 SNEGSKA (reference sequence). The CDR3 sequence: CSASTDSYNEQFF. Here the CDR3 DNA reads TGCAGTGCTAGTACTGACTCCTACAATGAGCAGTTCTTC.

The J gene is TRBJ1-5, the V gene TRBV27; 7 bases line up with TRBD1. The CDR3 has 15 amino acids. The junction had 10 bases not matched to a gene; V was cut back by 5 bases and J by 6 bases. Germline V gives CDR1 MNHEY, CDR2 SMNVEV (reference sequence). The chain's CDR3 is CASSPWTGMGQPQHF. In DNA, the CDR3 is TGTGCCAGCAGTCCTTGGACAGGCATGGGTCAGCCCCAGCATTTT.